A selection of T cell receptor beta chains follows, all from one sample in a study of graft-versus-host responses after intestinal transplantation. The assay was immunoSEQ multiplex PCR, and TCRdb's table has in-frame clones only and misses some. Found here are roughly 9,600 clones, approximately 77% of them singletons; the top ten hold 20% to 25%. The starting material was ileum tissue, obtained nearly 480 days after intestinal transplantation. These receptors were taken from a human patient who received an intestinal transplant, so some T cells may come from the graft donor. The CDR3 runs from the conserved cysteine through the conserved F or W. D genes are given only for firm matches. Clone sizes are given selectively: once, few, many, or a class where the clone is expanded.

cdr3_length: 13
v_call: TRBV19
d_call: -
j_call: TRBJ1-2
clone_size: -
cdr3_nt: TGTGCCAGTAGTCGCGCAGCTAACTATGGCTACACCTTC
cdr3_aa: CASSRAANYGYTF

cdr3_length: 14
v_call: TRBV7-9
d_call: -
j_call: TRBJ2-2
clone_size: -
cdr3_nt: TGTGCCAGCAGCCTGGGACTTGCCACCGGGGAGCTGTTTTTT
cdr3_aa: CASSLGLATGELFF

cdr3_length: 17
v_call: TRBV18
d_call: TRBD2
j_call: TRBJ2-1
clone_size: -
cdr3_nt: TGTGCCAGCTCACCACGGACTAGCGGGGCGGCCCCCAATGAGCAGTTCTTC
cdr3_aa: CASSPRTSGAAPNEQFF

cdr3_length: 14
v_call: TRBV6-1
d_call: -
j_call: TRBJ1-5
clone_size: few
cdr3_nt: TGTGCCAGCAAGGTGGGAGGGAGCTGGCAGCCCCAGCATTTT
cdr3_aa: CASKVGGSWQPQHF

cdr3_length: 14
v_call: TRBV5-1
d_call: -
j_call: TRBJ2-1
clone_size: -
cdr3_nt: TGCGCCAGCAGCTTGGATACTAGTTTTAATGAGCAGTTCTTC
cdr3_aa: CASSLDTSFNEQFF

cdr3_length: 15
v_call: TRBV6-5
d_call: TRBD1
j_call: TRBJ1-5
clone_size: -
cdr3_nt: TGTGCCAGCAGTTTCGGACAGGGAGGCAATCAGCCCCAGCATTTT
cdr3_aa: CASSFGQGGNQPQHF

cdr3_length: 15
v_call: TRBV6-5
d_call: TRBD1
j_call: TRBJ1-1
clone_size: -
cdr3_nt: TGTGCCAGCAGTGCCTTAAGACAGGGGGACACTGAAGCTTTCTTT
cdr3_aa: CASSALRQGDTEAFF

cdr3_length: 16
v_call: TRBV27
d_call: TRBD2
j_call: TRBJ2-1
clone_size: -
cdr3_nt: TGTGCCAGCAGCCCACGAGGAAGCGGGGACGCAGGTGAGCAGTTCTTC
cdr3_aa: CASSPRGSGDAGEQFF

cdr3_length: 17
v_call: TRBV5-3
d_call: -
j_call: TRBJ1-2
clone_size: -
cdr3_nt: TGTGCCAGAAGCTTGGAGAACCGGGACGGACCCACCTATGGCTACACCTTC
cdr3_aa: CARSLENRDGPTYGYTF

cdr3_length: 18
v_call: TRBV7-9
d_call: TRBD1
j_call: TRBJ2-6
clone_size: few
cdr3_nt: TGTGCCAGCAGCTTACCAGGGGGCCTGAGCTCTGGGGCCAACGTCCTGACTTTC
cdr3_aa: CASSLPGGLSSGANVLTF

cdr3_length: 13
v_call: TRBV7-3
d_call: -
j_call: TRBJ1-6
clone_size: -
cdr3_nt: TGTGCCAGCAGCCCCGGACAGAATTCACCCCTCCACTTT
cdr3_aa: CASSPGQNSPLHF

cdr3_length: 15
v_call: TRBV14
d_call: -
j_call: TRBJ1-2
clone_size: -
cdr3_nt: TGTGCCAGCAGCCAAGAAGTGACAGGTTACAATGGCTACACCTTC
cdr3_aa: CASSQEVTGYNGYTF

cdr3_length: 14
v_call: TRBV28
d_call: -
j_call: TRBJ1-4
clone_size: -
cdr3_nt: TGTGCCAGCATCTCAGGGGCAACTAATGAAAAACTGTTTTTT
cdr3_aa: CASISGATNEKLFF

cdr3_length: 17
v_call: TRBV7-9
d_call: -
j_call: TRBJ2-3
clone_size: once
cdr3_nt: TGTGCCAGCACCCCTGAGGGGGCTAGCGTGGGCACAGATACGCAGTATTTT
cdr3_aa: CASTPEGASVGTDTQYF

cdr3_length: 16
v_call: TRBV5-1
d_call: -
j_call: TRBJ2-2
clone_size: -
cdr3_nt: TGCGCCAGCAGCTTGATTGAGATCGCGAACACCGGGGAGCTGTTTTTT
cdr3_aa: CASSLIEIANTGELFF

cdr3_length: 16
v_call: TRBV4-1
d_call: -
j_call: TRBJ1-1
clone_size: -
cdr3_nt: TGCGCCAGCAGCTCAAACCCGAGACAGAGGAACACTGAAGCTTTCTTT
cdr3_aa: CASSSNPRQRNTEAFF

cdr3_length: 16
v_call: TRBV6-5
d_call: -
j_call: TRBJ1-2
clone_size: -
cdr3_nt: TGTGCCAGCAGTTACTCAGAGCTGGCCTGGGCCTATGGCTACACCTTC
cdr3_aa: CASSYSELAWAYGYTF

cdr3_length: 15
v_call: TRBV2
d_call: -
j_call: TRBJ2-3
clone_size: few
cdr3_nt: TGTGCCAGCAGTGAAGCGGGGGGTAGGACAGATACGCAGTATTTT
cdr3_aa: CASSEAGGRTDTQYF

cdr3_length: 13
v_call: TRBV2
d_call: TRBD1
j_call: TRBJ1-2
clone_size: -
cdr3_nt: TGTGCCAGCAGCCCAGACAGGGTGAGCGGCTACACCTTC
cdr3_aa: CASSPDRVSGYTF

cdr3_length: 14
v_call: TRBV7-2
d_call: -
j_call: TRBJ2-1
clone_size: -
cdr3_nt: TGTGCCAGCAGCCCACAAAACAGGGCCAATGAGCAGTTCTTC
cdr3_aa: CASSPQNRANEQFF

cdr3_length: 13
v_call: TRBV6-1
d_call: -
j_call: TRBJ2-3
clone_size: -
cdr3_nt: TGTGCCAGCAGTGAGTTACAGGGAGGCCGGCAGTATTTT
cdr3_aa: CASSELQGGRQYF

cdr3_length: 13
v_call: TRBV4-2
d_call: -
j_call: TRBJ2-7
clone_size: -
cdr3_nt: TGTGCCAGCAGCCAAGAATCAACCTACGAGCAGTACTTC
cdr3_aa: CASSQESTYEQYF

cdr3_length: 13
v_call: TRBV7-3
d_call: -
j_call: TRBJ1-6
clone_size: -
cdr3_nt: TGTGCCAGCAGCCAGGGGTACGGTTCACCCCTCCACTTT
cdr3_aa: CASSQGYGSPLHF

cdr3_length: 13
v_call: TRBV10-1
d_call: -
j_call: TRBJ1-2
clone_size: -
cdr3_nt: TGCGCCAGCAGTGAGGGACGGAACTATGGCTACACCTTC
cdr3_aa: CASSEGRNYGYTF

cdr3_length: 13
v_call: TRBV12-5
d_call: TRBD1
j_call: TRBJ2-5
clone_size: -
cdr3_nt: TGTGCTAGTGGTGTCGGGACAGGGGAGACCCAGTACTTC
cdr3_aa: CASGVGTGETQYF

cdr3_length: 14
v_call: TRBV5-4
d_call: -
j_call: TRBJ2-1
clone_size: -
cdr3_nt: TGTGCCAGCAGCTTGCGGGGTACCTACAATGAGCAGTTCTTC
cdr3_aa: CASSLRGTYNEQFF

cdr3_length: 15
v_call: TRBV19
d_call: -
j_call: TRBJ2-1
clone_size: -
cdr3_nt: TGTGCCAGTAGTGAGGCAGGCCTGTTCTACAATGAGCAGTTCTTC
cdr3_aa: CASSEAGLFYNEQFF

cdr3_length: 12
v_call: TRBV19
d_call: -
j_call: TRBJ1-1
clone_size: few
cdr3_nt: TGTGCCAGTAGTATCGACGTCGGGGAAGCTTTCTTT
cdr3_aa: CASSIDVGEAFF

cdr3_length: 15
v_call: TRBV5-1
d_call: -
j_call: TRBJ2-3
clone_size: -
cdr3_nt: TGCGCCAGCAGCTCGTGGGGAGACCGGTCGGATACGCAGTATTTT
cdr3_aa: CASSSWGDRSDTQYF

cdr3_length: 16
v_call: TRBV19
d_call: -
j_call: TRBJ2-3
clone_size: -
cdr3_nt: TGTGCCAGTAGTTTGCGGGGGACATCTAGCACAGATACGCAGTATTTT
cdr3_aa: CASSLRGTSSTDTQYF

cdr3_length: 14
v_call: TRBV27
d_call: -
j_call: TRBJ1-1
clone_size: -
cdr3_nt: TGTGCCAGCAGGAGGGATCTTTGGTGCACTGAAGCTTTCTTT
cdr3_aa: CASRRDLWCTEAFF

cdr3_length: 16
v_call: TRBV27
d_call: -
j_call: TRBJ2-1
clone_size: -
cdr3_nt: TGTGCCAGCAGTCCCTACGCCGGGAGCTCCTACAATGAGCAGTTCTTC
cdr3_aa: CASSPYAGSSYNEQFF

cdr3_length: 22
v_call: TRBV23-1
d_call: -
j_call: TRBJ1-1
clone_size: -
cdr3_nt: TGCGCCAGCAGTCAATCGCCCGATCCCCCTCTCTGGGGGGGTTTACCGAACACTGAAGCTTTCTTT
cdr3_aa: CASSQSPDPPLWGGLPNTEAFF

cdr3_length: 13
v_call: TRBV5-1
d_call: TRBD1
j_call: TRBJ1-5
clone_size: -
cdr3_nt: TGCGCCAGCAGCATACAGGGGAATCAGCCCCAGCATTTT
cdr3_aa: CASSIQGNQPQHF

cdr3_length: 16
v_call: TRBV15
d_call: -
j_call: TRBJ2-1
clone_size: -
cdr3_nt: TGTGCCACCAGCGGCCACGTTTTCGGGGAGTACAATGAGCAGTTCTTC
cdr3_aa: CATSGHVFGEYNEQFF

cdr3_length: 16
v_call: TRBV28
d_call: -
j_call: TRBJ1-5
clone_size: -
cdr3_nt: TGTGCCAGCAGTTCTACCTTCGGGTATAGCAATCAGCCCCAGCATTTT
cdr3_aa: CASSSTFGYSNQPQHF

cdr3_length: 15
v_call: TRBV14
d_call: TRBD2
j_call: TRBJ2-5
clone_size: once
cdr3_nt: TGTGCCAGCAGCCCCTTTAGCGGGGGTCGAGAGACCCAGTACTTC
cdr3_aa: CASSPFSGGRETQYF

cdr3_length: 17
v_call: TRBV9
d_call: -
j_call: TRBJ1-3
clone_size: -
cdr3_nt: TGTGCCAGCAGCGTAGCCGGAGGGGGTGGCTCTGGAAACACCATATATTTT
cdr3_aa: CASSVAGGGGSGNTIYF

cdr3_length: 14
v_call: TRBV7-9
d_call: TRBD1
j_call: TRBJ1-2
clone_size: -
cdr3_nt: TGTGCCAGCAGCCAGCCGGGACAGGGTATCGGCTACACCTTC
cdr3_aa: CASSQPGQGIGYTF

cdr3_length: 13
v_call: TRBV12-5
d_call: -
j_call: TRBJ1-5
clone_size: -
cdr3_nt: TGTGCTAGTGGTTTGGGAATCGATCAGCCCCAGCATTTT
cdr3_aa: CASGLGIDQPQHF

cdr3_length: 15
v_call: TRBV5-1
d_call: -
j_call: TRBJ2-1
clone_size: -
cdr3_nt: TGCGCCAGCAGCTACTTAACACGGTCCTACAATGAGCAGTTCTTC
cdr3_aa: CASSYLTRSYNEQFF

cdr3_length: 14
v_call: TRBV7-2
d_call: -
j_call: TRBJ1-6
clone_size: few
cdr3_nt: TGTGCCAGCAGCTTACGGGCATATAATTCACCCCTCCACTTT
cdr3_aa: CASSLRAYNSPLHF

cdr3_length: 19
v_call: TRBV7-9
d_call: -
j_call: TRBJ2-1
clone_size: -
cdr3_nt: TGTGCCAGCAGCTCCTCGACGGCTGGCCGAACCTCTGACCCTTATGAGCAGTTCTTC
cdr3_aa: CASSSSTAGRTSDPYEQFF

cdr3_length: 12
v_call: TRBV7-3
d_call: -
j_call: TRBJ2-2
clone_size: -
cdr3_nt: TGTGCCAGCAGCTTGGGGACCGGGGAGCTGTTTTTT
cdr3_aa: CASSLGTGELFF

cdr3_length: 17
v_call: TRBV10-3
d_call: -
j_call: TRBJ1-1
clone_size: -
cdr3_nt: TGTGCCATCAGTCGCACTCTTTTCTCTGGGGAGAACACTGAAGCTTTCTTT
cdr3_aa: CAISRTLFSGENTEAFF

cdr3_length: 17
v_call: TRBV7-9
d_call: -
j_call: TRBJ1-2
clone_size: -
cdr3_nt: TGTGCCAGCAGCTGGCGGGGACACCATGGAAAGACCTATGGCTACACCTTC
cdr3_aa: CASSWRGHHGKTYGYTF

cdr3_length: 13
v_call: TRBV18
d_call: -
j_call: TRBJ2-7
clone_size: few
cdr3_nt: TGTGCCAGCTCACCACGTCCGGAGAACGAGCAGTACTTC
cdr3_aa: CASSPRPENEQYF

cdr3_length: 15
v_call: TRBV28
d_call: -
j_call: TRBJ2-1
clone_size: -
cdr3_nt: TGTGCCAGCAGACCCGGGACGGTATTATACAATGAGCAGTTCTTC
cdr3_aa: CASRPGTVLYNEQFF

cdr3_length: 13
v_call: TRBV19
d_call: -
j_call: TRBJ2-5
clone_size: -
cdr3_nt: TGTGCCAGTAGTATAGTTGGGGCTCGAGAGCAGTACTTC
cdr3_aa: CASSIVGAREQYF

cdr3_length: 16
v_call: TRBV5-1
d_call: -
j_call: TRBJ1-3
clone_size: -
cdr3_nt: TGCGCCAGCAGCTTGGGCGACATACGCTCTGGAAACACCATATATTTT
cdr3_aa: CASSLGDIRSGNTIYF

cdr3_length: 17
v_call: TRBV2
d_call: TRBD1
j_call: TRBJ1-6
clone_size: few
cdr3_nt: TGTGCCAGCAGTGGGACAGGGTGGAGTATTCGGAATTCACCCCTCCACTTT
cdr3_aa: CASSGTGWSIRNSPLHF

cdr3_length: 15
v_call: TRBV7-5
d_call: -
j_call: TRBJ2-7
clone_size: once
cdr3_nt: TGTGTCAGAAGCCCTACGGGACAGGGGGCCTACGAGCAGTACTTC
cdr3_aa: CVRSPTGQGAYEQYF

cdr3_length: 17
v_call: TRBV7-2
d_call: -
j_call: TRBJ2-1
clone_size: few
cdr3_nt: TGTGCCAGCAGCTTGGCGTTGGCCCGGAGCTCCTACAATGAGCAGTTCTTC
cdr3_aa: CASSLALARSSYNEQFF

cdr3_length: 13
v_call: TRBV4-1
d_call: -
j_call: TRBJ2-7
clone_size: few
cdr3_nt: TGCGCCAGCAGCCCCAGGCTGTCCTACGAGCAGTACTTC
cdr3_aa: CASSPRLSYEQYF

cdr3_length: 11
v_call: TRBV7-3
d_call: -
j_call: TRBJ2-5
clone_size: once
cdr3_nt: TGTGCCAGCAGCTTATCACGGGAGCAGTACTTC
cdr3_aa: CASSLSREQYF

cdr3_length: 13
v_call: TRBV30
d_call: -
j_call: TRBJ2-7
clone_size: -
cdr3_nt: TGTGCCTGGAGCCCGTTCTCACGCCACGAGCAGTACTTC
cdr3_aa: CAWSPFSRHEQYF

cdr3_length: 16
v_call: TRBV5-1
d_call: TRBD1
j_call: TRBJ1-6
clone_size: -
cdr3_nt: TGCGCCAGCAGCCAAAGGGACAGCTCCTATAATTCACCCCTCCACTTT
cdr3_aa: CASSQRDSSYNSPLHF

cdr3_length: 13
v_call: TRBV5-4
d_call: -
j_call: TRBJ1-1
clone_size: -
cdr3_nt: TGTGCCAGCAGCTTGGTGGTGGGGACTGAAGCTTTCTTT
cdr3_aa: CASSLVVGTEAFF

cdr3_length: 15
v_call: TRBV7-9
d_call: TRBD1
j_call: TRBJ2-2
clone_size: -
cdr3_nt: TGTGCCAGCAGATGGGACAGGTGGTCCACCGGGGAGCTGTTTTTT
cdr3_aa: CASRWDRWSTGELFF

cdr3_length: 15
v_call: TRBV28
d_call: -
j_call: TRBJ1-1
clone_size: few
cdr3_nt: TGTGCCAGCAGTCCTATAGGGATTATGAACACTGAAGCTTTCTTT
cdr3_aa: CASSPIGIMNTEAFF